The 16 T cell receptor beta chains below come from one sample, sequenced in a study of blood T cell repertoires in COVID-19 (TCRdb year 2020). To prepare the library, the immunoSEQ multiplex PCR assay was applied. TCRdb's version of the immuneACCESS table is confined to in-frame rearrangements and falls short of the full clone set. An unresolved V gene accounts for under half of the shortfall where checked; the remainder is of unknown origin. The sample data list about 410,000 clones, and over 75% of these were observed just once. The ten largest clonotypes hold roughly 1.6% of the sample. Specimen: peripheral blood. These receptor sequences come from a woman between 35 and 50 years old with COVID-19, enrolled during active disease.

The chain combines TRBV7-2 with TRBJ2-7; TRBD2 matches at 9 bases. With V trimmed by 5 bases and J by 3 bases, 5 bases remained unmatched. The germline V gene encodes CDR1 SGHTA and CDR2 FQGNSA. There are 14 residues in the CDR3. CDR3: CASSPWRGGYEQYF. The CDR3 region has the DNA TGTGCCAGCAGCCCCTGGCGGGGGGGCTACGAGCAGTACTTC. The whole variable domain, remainder taken from reference TRBV7-2 and TRBJ2-7, is GAGVSQSPSNKVTEKGKDVELRCDPISGHTALYWYRQSLGQGLEFLIYFQGNSAPDKSGLPSDRFSAERTGGSVSTLTIQRTQQEDSAVYLCASSPWRGGYEQYFGPGTRLTVT.

The chain couples TRBV11-2 to TRBJ1-4, with D possibly matching TRBD1 (6 bases). V lost 5 bases and J lost 4, with 17 bases in between. Germline V gives CDR1 SGHAT, CDR2 FQNNGV. CDR3 size: 16 residues. As DNA, the CDR3 is TGTGCCAGCAGCGGAACAGGGATATCACTTAATGAAAAACTGTTTTTT. It encodes CASSGTGISLNEKLFF.

V usage is TRBV27 and J usage is TRBJ1-6, with TRBD1 matching 9 bases. Germline CDR1 and CDR2: MNHEY and SMNVEV (reference sequence). The V and J ends lost 7 bases and 5 bases, in that order; junction bases with no gene match: 3. The CDR3 spans 14 residues. The CDR3 DNA sequence: TGTGCCAGCAAGACAGGGGGAAATAATTCACCCCTCCACTTT. Protein product: CASKTGGNNSPLHF.

The chain joins TRBV7-2 to TRBJ1-2; perhaps TRBD1 as D (6 bases). Trimming stripped 3 bases from V and 4 bases from J, with 15 bases between. The CDR3 loop spans 15 amino acids. CDR1 SGHTA and CDR2 FQGNSA come from the germline V gene. CDR3 region: CASSLDSSVGYGYTF. CDR3 bases: TGTGCCAGCAGCTTGGACAGTTCGGTTGGCTATGGCTACACCTTC.

The chain links TRBV3-1 (or the pseudogene TRBV3-2) to TRBJ1-1, with 12 bases fitting TRBD1. V was pared by 4 bases and J by 9 bases, with 0 bases of the junction left unmatched. CDR1 is LGHDT and CDR2 is YNNKEL in the germline V gene (reference sequence). The CDR3 length is 12 residues. CDR3 protein: CASSRDRGQAFF. For the CDR3, the DNA is TGTGCCAGCAGCCGGGACAGGGGGCAAGCTTTCTTT.

The rearrangement uses TRBV7-9 and TRBJ1-2; D is unresolved. Trimming cost V 4 bases and J 4 bases, with 10 bases left between them. The CDR3 runs to 13 residues. Germline V gene lookup returns CDR1 SEHNR and CDR2 FQNEAQ (reference sequence). Written as DNA, the CDR3 is TGTGCCAGCAGCTCAAACGGTGCCTATGGCTACACCTTC. It is translated as CASSSNGAYGYTF.

V is TRBV7-3 and J is TRBJ2-1, with D perhaps matching TRBD2 (5 bases). Germline V gene sequence: CDR1 SGHTA, CDR2 FQGTGA. The ends were cut back, 5 bases at V and 1 base at J, with 18 bases in the middle. This CDR3 comprises 17 residues. The CDR3 protein is CASSAGLARLSYNEQFF. CDR3 nucleotide sequence: TGTGCCAGCAGCGCAGGACTTGCGCGTCTTTCCTACAATGAGCAGTTCTTC.

The chain employs TRBV9 and TRBJ2-2; the D gene is possibly TRBD2 (6 bases). Germline CDR1 and CDR2: SGDLS and YYNGEE. The CDR3 is 17 residues long. V was pared by 2 bases and J by 0 bases, with 14 bases between. The CDR3 nucleotides are TGTGCCAGCAGCGTGACGGGAACGGGGGCGAACACCGGGGAGCTGTTTTTT. It encodes CASSVTGTGANTGELFF. Complete variable domain (other parts from reference TRBV9 and TRBJ2-2): DSGVTQTPKHLITATGQRVTLRCSPRSGDLSVYWYQQSLDQGLQFLIQYYNGEERAKGNILERFSAQQFPDLHSELNLSSLELGDSALYFCASSVTGTGANTGELFFGEGSRLTVL.

The genes are TRBV18 and TRBJ1-6; D is possibly TRBD1 (6 bases). The CDR3 runs 16 residues. Germline lookup yields CDR1 KGHSH and CDR2 LQKENI. Trimming took off 6 bases at V and 7 bases at J, with 19 bases between the two ends. The CDR3: CASSPDRRMGNSPLHF. The CDR3 bases are TGTGCCAGCTCCCCGGACAGAAGAATGGGGAATTCACCCCTCCACTTT.

This clone was detected only once. The J gene is TRBJ1-2, the V gene TRBV6-2 or TRBV6-3; TRBD1 might be the D (6 bases). Germline CDR1 reads MNHEY; CDR2 reads SVGEGT. The CDR3 totals 13 residues. V was shortened by 2 bases and J by 6 bases, with 10 bases between the two germline ends. The CDR3 DNA is TGTGCCAGCAGTTACCCAGGGGCGGATGGCTACACCTTC. This encodes CASSYPGADGYTF.

This rearrangement joins TRBV21-1 to TRBJ1-5; the DNA was not compared with TRBD1, the D call given in the table. TRBV21-1 is a pseudogene locus. The CDR3 sequence is 16 residues long. CDR3 sequence reads: CASSKTGQGCNQPQHF. The CDR3 DNA reads TGTGCCAGCAGCAAAACGGGACAGGGCTGCAATCAGCCCCAGCATTTT.

This rearrangement joins TRBV18 to TRBJ1-2, with 10 bases identical to TRBD1. V shed 3 bases and J 4 bases; nucleotides not matched to a gene: 11. Germline V gene sequence: CDR1 KGHSH, CDR2 LQKENI. The CDR3 loop spans 17 amino acids. CDR3 bases: TGTGCCAGCTCACCCGTCCCTCCGGGACAGGGGAGCTATGGCTACACCTTC. Translating it yields CASSPVPPGQGSYGYTF.

Comments on this clone: Other nucleotide sequences in the sample specify the same CDR3. The V gene is TRBV7-2, the J gene TRBJ1-2, with D possibly TRBD1 on 6 matching bases. Per the germline V gene, CDR1 is SGHTA and CDR2 is FQGNSA. The CDR3 consists of 14 residues. Trimming shortened V by 1 base and J by 2 bases, and 8 bases separated the two germline ends. The CDR3 reads CASSLDRANYGYTF. In DNA, the CDR3 is TGTGCCAGCAGCTTAGACAGGGCCAACTATGGCTACACCTTC.

This clone occurred once. The chain employs TRBV14 and TRBJ1-1; D gene unclear. V lost 4 bases and J lost 1, with 7 bases in between. Per germline, CDR1 SGHDN and CDR2 FVKESK. There are 13 residues in the CDR3. CDR3 bases: TGTGCCAGCAGCCTTACATGGAACACTGAAGCTTTCTTT. Residues: CASSLTWNTEAFF.

The V gene is TRBV7-3, the J gene TRBJ2-2, with D perhaps matching TRBD2 (6 bases). V lost 8 bases and J 0 bases, leaving 10 bases between the germline ends. CDR1 and CDR2 (germline): SGHTA, FQGTGA. The CDR3 runs to 14 residues. CDR3 sequence reads: CASSEGANTGELFF. The CDR3 region has the DNA TGTGCCAGCTCGGAGGGCGCGAACACCGGGGAGCTGTTTTTT.

The chain combines TRBV29-1 with TRBJ1-2; D not resolved. V shed 6 bases and J shed 1 base, with 12 bases lying between them. Per germline, CDR1 SQVTM and CDR2 ANQGSEA. There are 13 residues in the CDR3. CDR3 sequence reads: CSVTNGVNYGYTF. CDR3 nucleotides: TGCAGCGTAACCAACGGGGTTAACTATGGCTACACCTTC.